This T cell receptor (beta chain) originates from a study of T cells after yellow fever vaccination (dated by TCRdb to between 2018 and 2021). Looking at the study overall: The SMART-Seq v4 Ultra Low Input RNA kit was used to prepare libraries from fractions with low cell numbers. To follow T-cell clones before and after primary and booster YFV17D yellow fever vaccination, bulk TCR alpha and beta repertoires were sequenced over time. The cohort comprised two healthy male donors, one aged 18 to 29 and one aged 30 to 40 years. Blood samples were taken at several timepoints before and after primary and secondary immunization, and bulk PBMC replicates and cell subsets were isolated. Findings and caveats that apply to the study as a whole: Most clones expanded after primary vaccination (around 97% of CD4 and 80% to 90% of CD8) were re-detected after the booster, suggesting that broad memory maintenance occurred. Computational filtering was required because FACS-sorted repertoires could contain abundant contaminating clonotypes from the bulk population. Compared with the primary T-cell response, the secondary T-cell response was faster but weaker, reaching its peak on day 5 rather than on day 15. A small fraction of clonotypes appeared in both the CD4 and CD8 compartments, likely as a result of convergent recombination. Only a couple of donors were included in the study, so the extent to which the findings can be generalized is limited.

The germline V gene (reference sequence) specifies DFQATT as CDR1 and SNEGSKA as CDR2. V and J are truncated by 6 bases and 4 bases respectively, leaving an intervening sequence of 10 bases. The CDR3 contains 12 residues, cysteine and phenylalanine counted. Only CDR3 DNA remains: 36 bases, in frame from the first base. The sample's treatment or condition, from its label and the paper: live attenuated yellow fever vaccine strain. Two biological replicates of bulk PBMCs were collected at each blood-draw timepoint. PBMCs were isolated from peripheral blood using a standard Ficoll-Paque protocol. RNA was extracted with TriZol from bulk PBMCs, CD4 and CD8 fractions, and dextramer-positive and dextramer-negative fractions. Instrument used: Illumina NovaSeq 6000. TCR cDNA was made using 5'RACE template switching, a step that added a universal primer site and unique molecular identifiers. cDNA synthesis was primed from both the TCR alpha and TCR beta constant segments. Libraries were amplified in two PCR steps, with sample barcodes and sequencing adapters added in the second step. Sequencing of the libraries was done on either Illumina HiSeq 2500 (2x100 bp) or NovaSeq (2x150 bp). Processing in the source paper ran as follows. Demultiplexing of reads and collapsing into UMI consensus sequences were performed with MIGEC, and V(D)J alignment was carried out with MiXCR. Vaccine-responding clonotypes were defined with edgeR using replicate PBMC samples, requiring FDR below 0.01 and a log2 fold change above 5 up to day 15. Each bulk clonotype received a CD4 or CD8 identity based on whether the sequenced CD4 or CD8 repertoire contained that clonotype at higher abundance. Using fastp at Q25 and MiXCR, TCRdb reprocessed the public reads and kept productive beta chains. Here each entry gathers all rows of one CDR3 protein and keeps the most common genes and DNA. V and J calls and clone size were set by TCRdb, not the authors. Recorded for this sample are 300,000 or so distinct CDR3 sequences; under 5% of them occurred a single time. The leading ten clones occupy 24% of the sample.

With regard to this clonotype: Its specific antigen is unknown. No qualities accompany the bases; no much larger clone lies one base away.

This clonotype was obtained from a man younger than 35 who received the YFV17D yellow fever vaccine. Sequencing used PBMCs, obtained 5 days after the yellow fever booster vaccination. This chain joins TRBV20-1 to TRBJ1-3; D gene: possibly TRBD1, on 6 matching bases. Here is the DNA: TGCAGTGCCAGGGGTTCGGGAAACACCATATATTTT. This is translated as CSARGSGNTIYF.